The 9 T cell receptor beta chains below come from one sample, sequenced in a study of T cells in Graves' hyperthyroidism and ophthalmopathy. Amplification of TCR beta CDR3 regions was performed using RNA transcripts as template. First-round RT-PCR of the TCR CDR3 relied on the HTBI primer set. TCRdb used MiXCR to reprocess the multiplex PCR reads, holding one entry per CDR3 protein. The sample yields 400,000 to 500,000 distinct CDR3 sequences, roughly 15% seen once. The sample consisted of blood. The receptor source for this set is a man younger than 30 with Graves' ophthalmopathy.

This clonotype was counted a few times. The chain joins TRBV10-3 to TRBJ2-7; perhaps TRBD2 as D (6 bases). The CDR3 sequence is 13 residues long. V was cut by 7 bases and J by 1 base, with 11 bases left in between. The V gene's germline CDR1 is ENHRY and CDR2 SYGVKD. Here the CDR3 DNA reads TGTGCCATCAATAGCGGAGGGTCCTACGAGCAGTACTTC. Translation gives CAINSGGSYEQYF.

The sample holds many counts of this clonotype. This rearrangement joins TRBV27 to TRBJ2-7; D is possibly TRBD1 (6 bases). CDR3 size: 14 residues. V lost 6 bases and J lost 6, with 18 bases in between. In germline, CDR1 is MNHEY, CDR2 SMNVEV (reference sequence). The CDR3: CASRPMAGVGEQYF. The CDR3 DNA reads TGTGCCAGCAGACCCATGGCAGGGGTCGGCGAGCAGTACTTC.

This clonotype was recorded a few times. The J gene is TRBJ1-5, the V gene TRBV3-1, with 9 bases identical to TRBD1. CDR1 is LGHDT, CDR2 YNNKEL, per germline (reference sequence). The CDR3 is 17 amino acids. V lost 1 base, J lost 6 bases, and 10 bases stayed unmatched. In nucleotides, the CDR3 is TGTGCCAGCAGCCAAGGGACAGGGGTTTTAGCGGGTCAGCCCCAGCATTTT. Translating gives CASSQGTGVLAGQPQHF.

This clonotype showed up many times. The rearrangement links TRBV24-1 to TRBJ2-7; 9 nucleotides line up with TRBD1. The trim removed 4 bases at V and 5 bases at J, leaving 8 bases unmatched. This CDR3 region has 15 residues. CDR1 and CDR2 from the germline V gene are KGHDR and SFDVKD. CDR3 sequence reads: CATSDTGTGNDEQYF. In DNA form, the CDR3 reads TGTGCCACCAGTGACACCGGGACAGGGAACGACGAGCAGTACTTC.

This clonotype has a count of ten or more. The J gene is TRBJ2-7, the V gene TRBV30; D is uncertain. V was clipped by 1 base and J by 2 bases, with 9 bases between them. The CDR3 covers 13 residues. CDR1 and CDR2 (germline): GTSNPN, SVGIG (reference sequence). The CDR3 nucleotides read TGTGCCTGGAGTGGGGTCCCAACCTACGAGCAGTACTTC. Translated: CAWSGVPTYEQYF.

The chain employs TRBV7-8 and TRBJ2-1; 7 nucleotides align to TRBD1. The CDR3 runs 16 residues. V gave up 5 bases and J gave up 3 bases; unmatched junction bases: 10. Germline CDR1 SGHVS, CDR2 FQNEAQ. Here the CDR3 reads CASSDGTGQFYNEQFF. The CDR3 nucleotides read TGTGCCAGCAGCGACGGGACGGGACAGTTCTACAATGAGCAGTTCTTC.

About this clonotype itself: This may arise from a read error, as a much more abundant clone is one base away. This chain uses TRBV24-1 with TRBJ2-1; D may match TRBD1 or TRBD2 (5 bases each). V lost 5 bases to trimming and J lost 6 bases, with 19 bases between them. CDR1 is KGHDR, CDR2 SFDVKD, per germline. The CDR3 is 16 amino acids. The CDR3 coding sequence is TGTGCCACCAGTGGTCTCGAGGGGTTGGCCCTCAATGAGCAGTTCTTC. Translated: CATSGLEGLALNEQFF.

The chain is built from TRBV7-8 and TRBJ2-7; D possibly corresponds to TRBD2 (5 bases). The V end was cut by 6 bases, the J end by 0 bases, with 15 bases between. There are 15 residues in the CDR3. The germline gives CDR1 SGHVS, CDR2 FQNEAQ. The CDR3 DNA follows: TGTGCCAGCAGTAAAGGACTTACTACCTCCTACGAGCAGTACTTC. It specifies CASSKGLTTSYEQYF.

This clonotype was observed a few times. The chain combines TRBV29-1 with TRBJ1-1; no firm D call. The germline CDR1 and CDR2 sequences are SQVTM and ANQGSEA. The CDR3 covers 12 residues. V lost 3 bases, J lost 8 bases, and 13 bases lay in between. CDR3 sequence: CSVESQTPEAFF. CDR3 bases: TGCAGCGTTGAGTCGCAGACCCCAGAAGCTTTCTTT. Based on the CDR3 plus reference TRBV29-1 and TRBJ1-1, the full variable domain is SAVISQKPSRDICQRGTSLTIQCQVDSQVTMMFWYRQQPGQSLTLIATANQGSEATYESGFVIDKFPISRPNLTFSTLTVSNMSPEDSSIYLCSVESQTPEAFFGQGTRLTVV.